A single sample gave rise to the 25 T cell receptor beta chains below, sequenced in a study of human T cells and chemical hapten exposure. Time point in this sample: pre-sensitization, week 0. Treatment in this sample: therapeutic diphenylcyclopropenone sensitization with weekly scalp DPC. TCRdb re-called the RACE reads through MiXCR, storing one row per CDR3 protein. The profile shows some 38,000 distinct CDR3 sequences, 6% to 9.5% of them singletons. Sequencing used whole blood, obtained in connection with sensitization to the hapten diphenylcyclopropenone (DPC). These receptors came from a woman aged 45 to 65 with alopecia areata. Some clones in this sample may be carry-over from other donors' samples.

This clonotype appeared many times. V usage is TRBV6-1 and J usage is TRBJ2-1, with 8 bases fitting TRBD2. This CDR3 contains 16 residues. Trimming took 1 base from V and 4 from J; bases not matched to a gene: 6. Germline V gives CDR1 MNHNS, CDR2 SASEGT. CDR3 sequence: CASSEGASGPYNEQFF. Here the CDR3 DNA reads TGTGCCAGCAGTGAAGGGGCTAGCGGGCCTTACAATGAGCAGTTCTTC.

This clonotype has just a few counts. V and J are TRBV29-1 and TRBJ1-1, with D possibly matching TRBD1 (6 bases). Germline V gene data show CDR1 as SQVTM and CDR2 as ANQGSEA. The ends were cut back, 6 bases at V and 7 bases at J, with 9 bases in the middle. The CDR3 is 10 residues long. The CDR3 is CSVSDSEAFF. The CDR3 bases are TGCAGCGTCTCGGACAGTGAAGCTTTCTTT.

This clonotype has only a few counts. The rearrangement uses TRBV10-3 and TRBJ2-7, with D perhaps assigned TRBD1 or TRBD2 (5 bases each). Germline V lookup: CDR1 ENHRY, CDR2 SYGVKD. The CDR3 contains 14 residues. V was shortened by 1 base and J by 7 bases, with 14 bases between the two germline ends. CDR3 bases: TGTGCCATCAGTGAGTTGGGACGGAGCCTGGAGCAGTACTTC. Amino acid sequence: CAISELGRSLEQYF.

The V call is TRBV29-1, the J call TRBJ1-2; D not resolved. This CDR3 spans 11 amino acids. Trimming shortened V by 7 bases and J by 6 bases, and 12 bases separated the two germline ends. Germline V gene sequence: CDR1 SQVTM, CDR2 ANQGSEA. CDR3 amino acids: CSGSQRNGYTF. Here the CDR3 DNA reads TGCAGCGGGTCACAAAGAAATGGCTACACCTTC. Full variable domain (rest looked up from reference TRBV29-1 and TRBJ1-2): SAVISQKPSRDICQRGTSLTIQCQVDSQVTMMFWYRQQPGQSLTLIATANQGSEATYESGFVIDKFPISRPNLTFSTLTVSNMSPEDSSIYLCSGSQRNGYTFGSGTRLTVV.

This clonotype was seen a handful of times. The chain links TRBV3-1 to TRBJ2-7; the D is unclear. The CDR3 is made up of 12 amino acids. Germline loops: CDR1 LGHDT, CDR2 YNNKEL (reference sequence). Between the trimmed V and J ends, which lost 5 bases and 3 bases, there was a span of 8 bases. Here the CDR3 reads CASSATLYEQYF. The CDR3 nucleotides read TGTGCCAGCAGCGCGACTCTCTACGAGCAGTACTTC.

This clonotype was seen a few times. V is TRBV3-1 and J is TRBJ2-1; tentatively, D is TRBD2 (6 bases). This CDR3 is 14 amino acids long. Germline V CDR1 and CDR2: LGHDT, YNNKEL (reference sequence). Deletions cut 8 bases from V and 1 base from J, with 12 bases between. The CDR3 DNA sequence: TGTGCCAGCGCCGCTAGCGAGTCCTACAATGAGCAGTTCTTC. This encodes CASAASESYNEQFF.

This clonotype appeared a few times. The chain links TRBV5-1 to TRBJ2-7; D might be TRBD1 or TRBD2, each matching 5 bases. Germline V gene lookup returns CDR1 SGHRS and CDR2 YFSETQ. Trimming cost V 0 bases and J 0 bases, with 7 bases left between them. This CDR3 has 14 amino acids. CDR3 in amino acids: CASSLAGTSYEQYF. In DNA, the CDR3 is TGCGCCAGCAGCTTGGCCGGGACCTCCTACGAGCAGTACTTC.

This clonotype showed up just a few times. This chain links TRBV29-1 with TRBJ2-1; the D gene is possibly TRBD1 (7 bases). The CDR3 length is 16 residues. Germline V lookup: CDR1 SQVTM, CDR2 ANQGSEA. Trimming pared 6 bases from V and 7 bases from J, leaving 25 bases between. The CDR3 region has the DNA TGCAGCGTGGTGGACAGGATGGGACGTGGGGGGAATGAGCAGTTCTTC. This translates into CSVVDRMGRGGNEQFF.

The J gene is TRBJ2-2, the V gene TRBV29-1, with 12 bases aligning to TRBD1. This CDR3 is built from 16 residues. Germline-derived CDR1 and CDR2 are SQVTM and ANQGSEA. V dropped 6 bases and J dropped 5; count of bases not matched to a gene: 10. The CDR3 is CSVGTGGLKFTGELFF. CDR3 nucleotide sequence: TGCAGCGTGGGGACAGGGGGCCTCAAATTTACCGGGGAGCTGTTTTTT.

This clonotype is categorized as medium-sized. The chain links TRBV2 to TRBJ1-5, with D uncertain. CDR1 and CDR2 (germline): SNHLY, FYNNEI. V lost 4 bases, J lost 0 bases, and 10 bases lay in between. CDR3 length: 15 amino acids. In DNA form, the CDR3 reads TGTGCCAGCAGTGGGGCCCAACCTAGCAATCAGCCCCAGCATTTT. Translation gives CASSGAQPSNQPQHF.

The rearrangement uses TRBV12-3 or TRBV12-4 and TRBJ2-7, with D possibly being TRBD2 (6 bases). Trimming removed 6 bases from V and 3 bases from J, with 12 bases in between. The CDR3 spans 13 residues. The CDR3 protein is CASSRAEGYEQYF. The CDR3 region has the DNA TGTGCCAGCAGCCGTGCGGAGGGCTACGAGCAGTACTTC.

This clonotype was seen repeatedly, ten times or more. The gene calls are TRBV7-9 and TRBJ2-1; either TRBD1 or TRBD2 may fit D (5 bases each). Between the trimmed V and J ends, which lost 7 bases and 8 bases, there was a span of 12 bases. The CDR3 contains 12 residues. CDR1 and CDR2 (germline): SEHNR, FQNEAQ (reference sequence). Here the CDR3 DNA reads TGTGCCAGCACGGGGCTTTCCTATGAGCAGTTCTTC. Translation gives CASTGLSYEQFF.

The table lists this clonotype with a few counts. The V gene is TRBV11-2, the J gene TRBJ1-5, with 8 bases identical to TRBD1. The CDR3 is made up of 15 amino acids. Germline trimming cut 4 bases from V and 4 bases from J; bases unmatched to any gene: 6. CDR1 is SGHAT and CDR2 is FQNNGV in the germline V gene. The CDR3 DNA sequence: TGTGCCAGCAGCTCTAGGACAGGGAGGAATCAGCCCCAGCATTTT. Translation: CASSSRTGRNQPQHF.

This clonotype was counted at least ten times. The V and J genes are TRBV11-3 and TRBJ2-1; 9 bases fit TRBD1. The CDR3 is made up of 14 amino acids. The trim removed 4 bases at V and 7 bases at J, leaving 5 bases unmatched. CDR1 SGHNT and CDR2 YENEEA come from the germline V gene. The CDR3 loop reads CASSSGTGTNEQFF. The CDR3 nucleotides read TGTGCCAGCAGCTCAGGGACAGGGACGAATGAGCAGTTCTTC.

This clonotype appeared many times. J is TRBJ2-7 and V is TRBV9; maybe TRBD2 (5 bases). Germline-derived CDR1 and CDR2 are SGDLS and YYNGEE. Trimming took off 0 bases at V and 4 bases at J, with 17 bases between the two ends. This CDR3 has 16 residues. This chain's CDR3 is CASSVATGSPPYEQYF. The CDR3 coding sequence is TGTGCCAGCAGCGTAGCTACGGGAAGCCCCCCTTACGAGCAGTACTTC.

CDR3 coding DNA: TGTGCCAGCAGTTACTTGCCGAGCGGGAGCGGCCAGTACTTC. It translates to CASSYLPSGSGQYF. V usage is TRBV6-6 and J usage is TRBJ2-5, with 8 bases fitting TRBD2. Trimming cost V 1 base and J 10 bases; bases outside gene matches: 8. This CDR3 is 14 amino acids long. Germline V lookup: CDR1 MNHNY, CDR2 SVGAGI (reference sequence).

This clonotype was counted at least ten times. The gene calls are TRBV11-2 and TRBJ2-3; 10 bases are shared with TRBD1. The CDR3 has 19 amino acids. Unmatched junction bases numbered 12, after V lost 1 base and J lost 2 bases. CDR1 SGHAT and CDR2 FQNNGV come from the germline V gene. CDR3 in amino acids: CASSLAGTGVAGLTDTQYF. CDR3 coding DNA: TGTGCCAGCAGCTTAGCTGGGACAGGGGTAGCGGGGCTCACAGATACGCAGTATTTT.

This clonotype was counted many times. The chain has TRBV7-8 and TRBJ2-1; D possibly corresponds to TRBD1 (6 bases). The CDR3 sequence is 16 residues long. The germline gives CDR1 SGHVS, CDR2 FQNEAQ. V lost 1 base and J 0 bases, leaving 10 bases between the germline ends. CDR3 sequence reads: CASSLGGTNSYNEQFF. The CDR3 coding sequence is TGTGCCAGCAGCTTAGGAGGGACAAACTCCTACAATGAGCAGTTCTTC.

This clonotype came up many times. The J gene is TRBJ1-4, the V gene TRBV5-1, with no clear D. This CDR3 has 14 amino acids. Germline lookup yields CDR1 SGHRS and CDR2 YFSETQ. V lost 2 bases and J 0 bases, leaving 5 bases between the germline ends. CDR3 sequence: CASSFTATNEKLFF. The CDR3 DNA is TGCGCCAGCAGCTTTACGGCAACTAATGAAAAACTGTTTTTT.

This clonotype was observed at least ten times. The chain recombines TRBV29-1 with TRBJ1-2, with D possibly matching TRBD1 (5 bases). V lost 7 bases and J 2 bases, leaving 20 bases between the germline ends. Germline-derived CDR1 and CDR2 are SQVTM and ANQGSEA. The CDR3 totals 15 residues. CDR3 sequence reads: CSAVRGAGRNYGYTF. The CDR3 DNA follows: TGCAGCGCTGTCAGAGGGGCAGGGCGGAACTATGGCTACACCTTC.

For this clonotype: Just one base apart from a much larger clone, this may be a read error. The rearrangement joins TRBV20-1 to TRBJ2-4; weak D call: TRBD2 (6 bases). CDR1 and CDR2 (germline): DFQATT, SNEGSKA (reference sequence). V was pared by 1 base and J by 2 bases, with 12 bases between. The CDR3 is 15 amino acids. As DNA, the CDR3 is TGCAGTGCTAGAGGACTAGGGATAACCAAAAACATTCAGTACTTC. This encodes CSARGLGITKNIQYF.

This clonotype was found many times. The chain is built from TRBV6-6 and TRBJ1-5, with 8 bases identical to TRBD1. Trimming removed 6 bases from V and 4 bases from J; junction bases left unmatched: 8. The CDR3 loop spans 15 amino acids. The germline gives CDR1 MNHNY, CDR2 SVGAGI (reference sequence). This CDR3 reads CASSPGQGRNQPQHF. The CDR3 DNA follows: TGTGCCAGCAGCCCTGGACAGGGCAGAAATCAGCCCCAGCATTTT.

This clonotype was seen repeatedly, ten times or more. A read error may account for a junction end that differs from germline. This chain uses TRBV7-7 with TRBJ2-1; 13 bases agree with TRBD2. The CDR3 length is 15 residues. Germline CDR1 SSHAT, CDR2 FNYEAQ (reference sequence). The CDR3 DNA sequence: TGTGCTAGCAGCCGGACTAGCGGGAGAATCAATGAGCAGTTCTTC. It codes for CASSRTSGRINEQFF.

This clonotype was counted a few times. The chain couples TRBV27 to TRBJ2-2, with D possibly being TRBD1 (6 bases). Germline CDR1 reads MNHEY; CDR2 reads SMNVEV (reference sequence). The CDR3 is 12 amino acids. With 3 bases removed from V and 8 bases from J, the gap between germline ends came to 7 bases. The CDR3 sequence is CASSFRGGELFF. The CDR3 bases are TGTGCCAGCAGTTTCAGGGGAGGGGAGCTGTTTTTT.

At least ten counts were recorded for this clonotype. The rearrangement joins TRBV7-2 to TRBJ2-4; 9 positions match TRBD2. With 0 bases clipped from V and 7 bases from J, the junction kept 13 bases outside the gene matches. This CDR3 comprises 18 residues. Germline lookup yields CDR1 SGHTA and CDR2 FQGNSA. Here the CDR3 reads CASSLAFGDSSGMNIQYF. The CDR3 DNA follows: TGTGCCAGCAGCTTAGCGTTCGGGGACTCTAGCGGGATGAACATTCAGTACTTC.